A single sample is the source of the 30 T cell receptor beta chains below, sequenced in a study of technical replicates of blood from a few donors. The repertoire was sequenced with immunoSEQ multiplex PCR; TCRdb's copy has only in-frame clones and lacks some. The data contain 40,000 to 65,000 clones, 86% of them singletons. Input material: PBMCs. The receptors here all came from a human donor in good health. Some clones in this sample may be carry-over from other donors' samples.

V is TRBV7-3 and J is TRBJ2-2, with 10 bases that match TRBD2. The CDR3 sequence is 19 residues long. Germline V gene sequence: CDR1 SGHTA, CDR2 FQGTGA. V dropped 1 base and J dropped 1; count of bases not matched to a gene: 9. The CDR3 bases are TGTGCCAGCAGCTTAAACCCTCGGACTAGCGGAGGGAACACCGGGGAGCTGTTTTTT. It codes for CASSLNPRTSGGNTGELFF.

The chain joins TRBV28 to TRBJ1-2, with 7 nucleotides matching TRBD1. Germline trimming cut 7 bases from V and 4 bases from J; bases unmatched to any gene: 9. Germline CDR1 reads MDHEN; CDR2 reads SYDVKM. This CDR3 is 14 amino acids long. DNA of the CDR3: TGTGCCAGCAAGAGACAGGGCGACCCCTATGGCTACACCTTC. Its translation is CASKRQGDPYGYTF.

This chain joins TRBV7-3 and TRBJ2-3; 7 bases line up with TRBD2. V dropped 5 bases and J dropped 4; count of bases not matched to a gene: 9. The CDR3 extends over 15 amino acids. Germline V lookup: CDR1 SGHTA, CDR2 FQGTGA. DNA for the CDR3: TGTGCCAGCAGCCTGGGGCAGGGAGGGGCAGATACGCAGTATTTT. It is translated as CASSLGQGGADTQYF.

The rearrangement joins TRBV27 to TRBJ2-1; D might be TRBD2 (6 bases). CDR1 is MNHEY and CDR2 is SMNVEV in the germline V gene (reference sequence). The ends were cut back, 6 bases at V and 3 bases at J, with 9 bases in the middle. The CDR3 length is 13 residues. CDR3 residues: CASSPDYYNEQFF. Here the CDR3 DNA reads TGTGCCAGCAGCCCGGACTACTACAATGAGCAGTTCTTC.

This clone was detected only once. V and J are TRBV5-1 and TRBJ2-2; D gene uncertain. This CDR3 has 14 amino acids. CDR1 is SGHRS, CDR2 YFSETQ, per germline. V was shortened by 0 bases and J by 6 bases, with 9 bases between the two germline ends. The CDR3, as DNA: TGCGCCAGCAGCTTGGAGAGCCGGTCCGGGGAGCTGTTTTTT. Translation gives CASSLESRSGELFF.

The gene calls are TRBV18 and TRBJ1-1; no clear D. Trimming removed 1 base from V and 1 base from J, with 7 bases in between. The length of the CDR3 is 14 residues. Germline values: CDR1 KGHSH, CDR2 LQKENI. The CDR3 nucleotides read TGTGCCAGCTCACCACGGAGGGAGAACACTGAAGCTTTCTTT. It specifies CASSPRRENTEAFF.

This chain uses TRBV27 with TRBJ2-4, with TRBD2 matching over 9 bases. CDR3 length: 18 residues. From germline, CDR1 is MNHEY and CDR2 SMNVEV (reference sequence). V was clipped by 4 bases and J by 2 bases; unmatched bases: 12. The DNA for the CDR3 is TGTGCCAGCAGTTCCACCGTAGCGGGGGACCGGTCCAAAAACATTCAGTACTTC. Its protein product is CASSSTVAGDRSKNIQYF.

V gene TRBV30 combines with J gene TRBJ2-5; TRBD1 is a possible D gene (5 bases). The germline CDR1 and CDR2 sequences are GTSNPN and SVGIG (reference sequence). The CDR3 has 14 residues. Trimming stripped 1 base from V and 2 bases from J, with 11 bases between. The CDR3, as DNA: TGTGCCTGGAGTGCCGCAGGGATGCAAGAGACCCAGTACTTC. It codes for CAWSAAGMQETQYF. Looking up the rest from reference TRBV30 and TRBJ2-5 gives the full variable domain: SQTIHQWPATLVQPVGSPLSLECTVEGTSNPNLYWYRQAAGRGLQLLFYSVGIGQISSEVPQNLSASRPQDRQFILSSKKLLLSDSGFYLCAWSAAGMQETQYFGPGTRLLVL.

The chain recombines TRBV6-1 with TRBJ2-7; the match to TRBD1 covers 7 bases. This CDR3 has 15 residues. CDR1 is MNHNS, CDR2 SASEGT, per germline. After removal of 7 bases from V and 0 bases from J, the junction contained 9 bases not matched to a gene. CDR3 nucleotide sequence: TGTGCCAGCACCGGTTGGGACAGAAGCTCCTACGAGCAGTACTTC. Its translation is CASTGWDRSSYEQYF.

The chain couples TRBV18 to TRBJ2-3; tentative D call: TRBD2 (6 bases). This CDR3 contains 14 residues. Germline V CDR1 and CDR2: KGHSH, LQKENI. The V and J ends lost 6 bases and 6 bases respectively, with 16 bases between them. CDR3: CASSRAGSGDTQYF. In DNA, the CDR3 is TGTGCCAGCTCCCGGGCGGGGTCCGGGGATACGCAGTATTTT.

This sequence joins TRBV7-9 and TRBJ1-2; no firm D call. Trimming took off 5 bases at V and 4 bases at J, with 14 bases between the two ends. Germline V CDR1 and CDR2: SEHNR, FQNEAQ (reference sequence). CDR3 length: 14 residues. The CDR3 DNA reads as TGTGCCAGCAGCAATTCTCACACACCCTATGGCTACACCTTC. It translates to CASSNSHTPYGYTF.

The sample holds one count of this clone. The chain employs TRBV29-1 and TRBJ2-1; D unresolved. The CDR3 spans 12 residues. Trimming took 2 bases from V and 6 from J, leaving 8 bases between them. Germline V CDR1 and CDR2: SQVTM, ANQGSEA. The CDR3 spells CSVEPLSNEQFF. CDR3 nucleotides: TGCAGCGTTGAACCTCTTTCCAATGAGCAGTTCTTC.

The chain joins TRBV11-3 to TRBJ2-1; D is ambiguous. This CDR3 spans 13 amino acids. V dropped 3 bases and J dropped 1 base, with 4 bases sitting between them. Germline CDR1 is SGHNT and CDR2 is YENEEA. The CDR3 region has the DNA TGTGCCAGCAGCTTTCAGTCCTACAATGAGCAGTTCTTC. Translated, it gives CASSFQSYNEQFF.

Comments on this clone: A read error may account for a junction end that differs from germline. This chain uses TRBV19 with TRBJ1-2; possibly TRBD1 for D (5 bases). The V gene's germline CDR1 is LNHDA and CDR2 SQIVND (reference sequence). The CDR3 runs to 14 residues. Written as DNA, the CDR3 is TGTGCCAGTAGTACACAGGCAGGGCTGGATAGTACCGTCTTC. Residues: CASSTQAGLDSTVF.

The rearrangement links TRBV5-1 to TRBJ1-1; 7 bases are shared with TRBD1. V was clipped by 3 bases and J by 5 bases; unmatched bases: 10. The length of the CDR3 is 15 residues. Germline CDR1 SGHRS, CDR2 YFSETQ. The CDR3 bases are TGCGCCAGCAGCTACAGACAGGGAGGAAGGACTGAAGCTTTCTTT. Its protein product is CASSYRQGGRTEAFF.

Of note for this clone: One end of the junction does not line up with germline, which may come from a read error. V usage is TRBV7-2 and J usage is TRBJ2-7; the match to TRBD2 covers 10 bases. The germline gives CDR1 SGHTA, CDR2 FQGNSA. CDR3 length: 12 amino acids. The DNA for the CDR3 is TGTGCCAGCAGCTTAGCGCTAGCGGGGGTTCACTTC. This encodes CASSLALAGVHF.

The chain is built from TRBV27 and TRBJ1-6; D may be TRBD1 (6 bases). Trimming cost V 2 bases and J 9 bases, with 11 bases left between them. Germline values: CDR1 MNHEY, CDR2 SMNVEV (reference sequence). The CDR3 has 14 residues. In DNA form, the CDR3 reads TGTGCCAGCAGTTTAAGGGGGGGCTGTTCACCCCTCCACTTT. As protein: CASSLRGGCSPLHF.

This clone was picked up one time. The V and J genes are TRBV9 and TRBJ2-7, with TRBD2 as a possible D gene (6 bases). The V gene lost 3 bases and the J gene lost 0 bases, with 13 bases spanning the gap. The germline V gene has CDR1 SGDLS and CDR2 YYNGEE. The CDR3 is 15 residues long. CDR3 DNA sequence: TGTGCCAGCAGCGCCGGGACCGGGGGCTCCTACGAGCAGTACTTC. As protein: CASSAGTGGSYEQYF. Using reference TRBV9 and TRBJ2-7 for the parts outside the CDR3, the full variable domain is DSGVTQTPKHLITATGQRVTLRCSPRSGDLSVYWYQQSLDQGLQFLIQYYNGEERAKGNILERFSAQQFPDLHSELNLSSLELGDSALYFCASSAGTGGSYEQYFGPGTRLTVT.

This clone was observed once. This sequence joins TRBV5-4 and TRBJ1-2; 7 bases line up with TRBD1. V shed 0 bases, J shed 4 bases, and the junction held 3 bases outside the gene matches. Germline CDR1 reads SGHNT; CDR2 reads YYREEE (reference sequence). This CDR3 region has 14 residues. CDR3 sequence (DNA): TGTGCCAGCAGCTTGGCGGGGACAGCCTATGGCTACACCTTC. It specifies CASSLAGTAYGYTF.

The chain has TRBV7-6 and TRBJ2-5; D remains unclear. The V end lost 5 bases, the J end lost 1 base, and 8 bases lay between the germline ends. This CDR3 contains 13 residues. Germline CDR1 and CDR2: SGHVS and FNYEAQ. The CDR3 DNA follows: TGTGCCAGCAGCCCCCTCCGCCAAGAGACCCAGTACTTC. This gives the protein CASSPLRQETQYF.

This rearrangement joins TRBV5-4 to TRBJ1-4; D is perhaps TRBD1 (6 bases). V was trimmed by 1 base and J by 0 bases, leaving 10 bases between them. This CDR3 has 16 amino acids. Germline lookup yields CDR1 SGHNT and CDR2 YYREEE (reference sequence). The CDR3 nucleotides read TGTGCCAGCAGCTTGCAGGGGATATCAACTAATGAAAAACTGTTTTTT. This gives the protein CASSLQGISTNEKLFF.

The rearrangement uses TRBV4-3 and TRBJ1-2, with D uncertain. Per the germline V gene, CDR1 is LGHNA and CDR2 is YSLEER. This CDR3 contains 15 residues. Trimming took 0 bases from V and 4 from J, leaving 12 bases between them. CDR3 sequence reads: CASSQDRSLSYGYTF. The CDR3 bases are TGCGCCAGCAGCCAAGATAGGAGTCTATCCTATGGCTACACCTTC.

CDR3 sequence (DNA): TGTGCCAGCAGCTTGGCCGGAACAGCCTCCTACGAGCAGTACTTC. Its translation: CASSLAGTASYEQYF. The V call is TRBV5-4, the J call TRBJ2-7; D ambiguous. The V end was cut by 0 bases, the J end by 0 bases, with 10 bases between. Per germline, CDR1 SGHNT and CDR2 YYREEE (reference sequence). This CDR3 region has 15 residues.

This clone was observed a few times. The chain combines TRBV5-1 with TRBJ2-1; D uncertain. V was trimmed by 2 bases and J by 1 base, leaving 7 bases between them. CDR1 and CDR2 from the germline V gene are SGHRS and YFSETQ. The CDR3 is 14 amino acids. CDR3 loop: CASSFSGSYNEQFF. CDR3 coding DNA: TGCGCCAGCAGCTTTTCAGGATCCTACAATGAGCAGTTCTTC.

CDR3 amino acids: CASSVSRGSSTDTQYF. CDR3 DNA sequence: TGTGCCAGTAGCGTTAGTAGGGGGAGTAGCACAGATACGCAGTATTTT. The rearrangement joins TRBV19 to TRBJ2-3, with D tentatively TRBD1 (6 bases). Between the trimmed V and J ends, which lost 6 bases and 0 bases, there was a span of 16 bases. Germline V gives CDR1 LNHDA, CDR2 SQIVND (reference sequence). CDR3 length: 16 residues.

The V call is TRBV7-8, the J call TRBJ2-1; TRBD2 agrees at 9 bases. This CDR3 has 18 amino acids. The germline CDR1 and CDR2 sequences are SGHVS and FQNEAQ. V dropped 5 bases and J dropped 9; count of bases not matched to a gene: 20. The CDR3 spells CASSVDPSGIGRLGEQFF. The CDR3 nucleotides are TGTGCCAGCAGCGTTGATCCTAGCGGGATTGGCCGACTTGGTGAGCAGTTCTTC.

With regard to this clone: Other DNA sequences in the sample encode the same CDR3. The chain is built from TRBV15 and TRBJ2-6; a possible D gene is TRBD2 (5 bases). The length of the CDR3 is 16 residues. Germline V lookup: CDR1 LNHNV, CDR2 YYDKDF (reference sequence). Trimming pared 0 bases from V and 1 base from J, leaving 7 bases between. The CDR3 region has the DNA TGTGCCACCAGCAGAGATCGCGGGTCTGGGGCCAACGTCCTGACTTTC. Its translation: CATSRDRGSGANVLTF.

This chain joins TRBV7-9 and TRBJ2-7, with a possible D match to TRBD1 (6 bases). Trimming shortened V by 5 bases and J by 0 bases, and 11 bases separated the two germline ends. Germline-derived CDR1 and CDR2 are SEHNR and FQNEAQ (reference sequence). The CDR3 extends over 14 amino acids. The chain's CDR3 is CASSPRTVSYEQYF. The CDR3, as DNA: TGTGCCAGCAGCCCTAGGACAGTCTCCTACGAGCAGTACTTC.

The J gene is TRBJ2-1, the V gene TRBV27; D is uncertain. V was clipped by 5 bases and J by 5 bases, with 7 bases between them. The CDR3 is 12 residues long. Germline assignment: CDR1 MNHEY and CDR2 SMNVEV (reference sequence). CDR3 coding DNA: TGTGCCAGCAGTGGCCAAAACAATGAGCAGTTCTTC. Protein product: CASSGQNNEQFF.

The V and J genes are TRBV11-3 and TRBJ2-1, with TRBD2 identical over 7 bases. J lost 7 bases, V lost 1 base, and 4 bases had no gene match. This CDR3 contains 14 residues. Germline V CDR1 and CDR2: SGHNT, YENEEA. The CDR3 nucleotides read TGTGCCAGCAGCTTAGGCGGGAGCTCGAATGAGCAGTTCTTC. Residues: CASSLGGSSNEQFF.